This T cell receptor (beta chain) was retrieved from a study of vaccination effects on CD4 cells after COVID-19. Study-wide points: In healthy vaccinees, only 1 of 255 vaccine-induced clones cross-reacted with common cold coronaviruses. After vaccination, at late timepoints, clones induced by infection and by vaccine contracted markedly.

The CDR3 is 14 residues long. Antigen-specific CD4+ T cell clonotypes were called by their expansion after viral peptide-pool culture in ViraFEST. The culture ran for roughly ten days before CD4+ T cells were isolated. None of the vaccinated had previously contracted SARS-CoV-2, and their nucleocapsid antibodies tested negative. Of note for this clone: No antigen is known for it.

This table comes from immunoSEQ multiplex PCR, and its TCRdb copy is limited to in-frame clones, with some not included. This repertoire shows 25,000 to 35,000 clones, 70% to 80% found once; its top ten account for around 30%. The sequence was obtained from a human donor who received a COVID-19 vaccine. This specimen consisted of CD4+ T cells from PBMCs cultured with SARS-CoV-2 spike peptides, obtained before COVID-19 vaccination. V gene TRBV12-2 combines with J gene TRBJ1-1. TRBV12-2 is a documented pseudogene. Here the CDR3 DNA reads TGTGCAAGTCGCTTAGCGAAGGGAGACACTGAAGCTTTCTTT. Its translation is CASRLAKGDTEAFF.